A single sample is the source of the 30 T cell receptor beta chains below, sequenced in a study of immune evolution from preneoplasia to lung adenocarcinoma. Generated by immunoSEQ multiplex PCR, the TCRdb table keeps only in-frame clones and is missing some. Among about 4,900 clones listed, approximately 91% were seen once. Material for sequencing was FFPE atypical adenomatous hyperplasia tissue from the lung. This sample's subset: atypical adenomatous hyperplasia (AAH), lung preneoplasia. These receptors originate from a person between 65 and 79 years old with lung adenocarcinoma.

The chain joins TRBV7-9 to TRBJ1-4; 9 bases fit TRBD1. The CDR3 contains 18 residues. Looked up from germline, CDR1 is SEHNR and CDR2 is FQNEAQ (reference sequence). The trim removed 1 base at V and 8 bases at J, leaving 14 bases unmatched. In DNA form, the CDR3 reads TGTGCCAGCAGCTTAGGGACCGTAGCCGGGACAGGGAGCGAAAAACTGTTTTTT. Translating gives CASSLGTVAGTGSEKLFF.

J is TRBJ1-1 and V is TRBV6-5; D gene ambiguous. Germline loops: CDR1 MNHEY, CDR2 SVGAGI. V was cut by 2 bases and J by 3 bases, with 10 bases left in between. The CDR3 runs 14 residues. The CDR3 bases are TGTGCCAGCAGTTACCCCGGGTGGGACACTGAAGCTTTCTTT. It encodes CASSYPGWDTEAFF.

The V call is TRBV4-2, the J call TRBJ1-2, with 9 bases lining up with TRBD1. V lost 3 bases to trimming and J lost 4 bases; unmatched junction nucleotides: 6. Germline CDR1 reads LGHNA; CDR2 reads YNFKEQ. The CDR3 length is 15 residues. The CDR3 spells CASSQNRGQGYGYTF. As DNA, the CDR3 is TGTGCCAGCAGCCAGAACAGGGGACAGGGCTATGGCTACACCTTC.

The V and J genes are TRBV7-9 and TRBJ1-4; D is perhaps TRBD1 (6 bases). Germline CDR1 reads SEHNR; CDR2 reads FQNEAQ (reference sequence). Trimming cost V 5 bases and J 6 bases, with 13 bases left between them. The CDR3 sequence is 14 residues long. The CDR3 reads CASSIRGQDEKLFF. The CDR3 bases are TGTGCCAGCAGCATCAGGGGACAAGATGAAAAACTGTTTTTT.

The genes are TRBV5-1 and TRBJ2-5; D is uncertain. The CDR3 is 13 amino acids. The V end was cut by 0 bases, the J end by 3 bases, with 6 bases between. Looked up from germline, CDR1 is SGHRS and CDR2 is YFSETQ. The CDR3 nucleotides are TGCGCCAGCAGCTTGGGCCAGGAAGAGACCCAGTACTTC. Translating gives CASSLGQEETQYF.

The chain carries TRBV15 and TRBJ1-4; 9 nucleotides align to TRBD1. CDR3 size: 14 residues. V was pared by 6 bases and J by 6 bases, with 5 bases of the junction left unmatched. Germline V gene data show CDR1 as LNHNV and CDR2 as YYDKDF (reference sequence). CDR3 nucleotides: TGTGCCACCAGTAGGACAGGGGTATATGAAAAACTGTTTTTT. It translates to CATSRTGVYEKLFF.

This CDR3 reads CASRSGFWNTGELFF. The CDR3 DNA reads as TGTGCCAGCAGGTCCGGGTTTTGGAACACCGGGGAGCTGTTTTTT. V usage is TRBV28 and J usage is TRBJ2-2; no clear D gene. The CDR3 is made up of 15 amino acids. Germline assignment: CDR1 MDHEN and CDR2 SYDVKM. V was trimmed by 6 bases and J by 1 base, leaving 12 bases between them.

The chain combines TRBV10-3 with TRBJ1-2; D possibly corresponds to TRBD1 (6 bases). The length of the CDR3 is 11 residues. From germline, CDR1 is ENHRY and CDR2 SYGVKD. The germline V and J ends were trimmed by 5 bases and 10 bases, with 11 bases remaining between them. The DNA for the CDR3 is TGTGCCATCAGTATACAGGGCTCCTACACCTTC. Its protein product is CAISIQGSYTF.

The V gene is TRBV11-2, the J gene TRBJ2-1; the D is unclear. The CDR3 is 17 residues long. From germline, CDR1 is SGHAT and CDR2 FQNNGV. With 0 bases removed from V and 6 bases from J, the gap between germline ends came to 18 bases. The CDR3 loop is CASSLDLGPPRSNEQFF. CDR3 bases: TGTGCCAGCAGCTTAGATCTCGGCCCTCCCAGGAGCAATGAGCAGTTCTTC.

This chain joins TRBV28 and TRBJ2-7; maybe TRBD1 (7 bases). In germline, CDR1 is MDHEN, CDR2 SYDVKM. Trimming pared 3 bases from V and 2 bases from J, leaving 14 bases between. This CDR3 is 15 amino acids long. The CDR3 spells CASSFGRGVPYEQYF. CDR3 nucleotide sequence: TGTGCCAGCAGTTTTGGCAGGGGGGTTCCCTACGAGCAGTACTTC.

The gene calls are TRBV29-1 and TRBJ2-3; D is possibly TRBD2 (5 bases). The CDR3 sequence is 16 residues long. Trimming shortened V by 0 bases and J by 0 bases, and 13 bases separated the two germline ends. CDR1 is SQVTM, CDR2 ANQGSEA, per germline. CDR3 loop: CSVEDRERSSTDTQYF. DNA for the CDR3: TGCAGCGTTGAAGATCGGGAACGGAGTAGCACAGATACGCAGTATTTT.

This chain connects TRBV9 to TRBJ1-2; D not certain. Germline CDR1 is SGDLS and CDR2 is YYNGEE. The CDR3 is made up of 15 amino acids. Trimming removed 0 bases from V and 4 bases from J, with 13 bases in between. CDR3 DNA: TGTGCCAGCAGCGTAGAAGACAATACCCTCTATGGCTACACCTTC. Its protein is CASSVEDNTLYGYTF.

V is TRBV11-3 and J is TRBJ1-1; TRBD1 aligns across 8 bases. The CDR3 runs 15 residues. After removal of 1 base from V and 1 base from J, the junction contained 2 bases not matched to a gene. Germline V gives CDR1 SGHNT, CDR2 YENEEA. CDR3 sequence reads: CASSLGQGANTEAFF. Here the CDR3 DNA reads TGTGCCAGCAGCTTAGGGCAGGGGGCGAACACTGAAGCTTTCTTT.

This chain uses TRBV15 with TRBJ1-4; D not certain. V gave up 5 bases and J gave up 3 bases, with 10 bases separating them. CDR1 is LNHNV and CDR2 is YYDKDF in the germline V gene (reference sequence). The CDR3 loop spans 14 amino acids. The CDR3: CATSVDAANEKLFF. CDR3 nucleotides: TGTGCCACCAGCGTTGACGCGGCTAATGAAAAACTGTTTTTT.

This chain uses TRBV6-5 with TRBJ2-4, with 11 bases that match TRBD1. The germline CDR1 and CDR2 sequences are MNHEY and SVGAGI. With V trimmed by 7 bases and J by 11 bases, 10 bases remained unmatched. The CDR3 length is 14 residues. CDR3 sequence: CASTPGQGVMVQYF. CDR3 nucleotides: TGTGCCAGCACCCCGGGACAGGGGGTGATGGTTCAGTACTTC.

Details on this clone: The sample has other DNA sequences that encode this CDR3 too. J is TRBJ1-2 and V is TRBV27; D remains ambiguous. The V end was cut by 2 bases, the J end by 9 bases, with 16 bases between. Germline CDR1 MNHEY, CDR2 SMNVEV (reference sequence). The CDR3 runs to 14 residues. CDR3 nucleotides: TGTGCCAGCAGTTTACGTGGGGAGATAAGTAGCTACACCTTC. Translating gives CASSLRGEISSYTF.

This clone showed up just once. The CDR3 loop reads CASSLVGHEQFF. Written as DNA, the CDR3 is TGTGCCAGCAGTTTGGTGGGGCATGAGCAGTTCTTC. The chain employs TRBV28 and TRBJ2-1, with D tentatively TRBD1 (5 bases). Germline values: CDR1 MDHEN, CDR2 SYDVKM. This CDR3 spans 12 amino acids. V was clipped by 3 bases and J by 8 bases, with 8 bases between them.

This clone was detected only once. V and J are TRBV18 and TRBJ2-5; D is undetermined. Trimming took off 0 bases at V and 5 bases at J, with 10 bases between the two ends. Per germline, CDR1 KGHSH and CDR2 LQKENI. This CDR3 comprises 14 residues. The DNA for the CDR3 is TGTGCCAGCTCACCACCGACTCTAAGGGAGACCCAGTACTTC. Its translation: CASSPPTLRETQYF.

This clone was seen a single time. The CDR3 loop is CASSRNPSGQGRGNTIYF. The CDR3 coding sequence is TGTGCCAGCAGTCGAAACCCATCTGGACAGGGACGCGGAAACACCATATATTTT. The V call is TRBV7-2, the J call TRBJ1-3, with 8 bases fitting TRBD1. Per the germline V gene, CDR1 is SGHTA and CDR2 is FQGNSA. J was trimmed by 4 bases and V by 6 bases; bases with no gene match: 17. The length of the CDR3 is 18 residues.

The chain joins TRBV9 to TRBJ2-7, with TRBD2 as a possible D gene (6 bases). With 4 bases removed from V and 0 bases from J, the gap between germline ends came to 14 bases. The CDR3 is 15 amino acids. CDR1 SGDLS and CDR2 YYNGEE come from the germline V gene. The chain's CDR3 is CASSLGTQSSYEQYF. The CDR3 DNA reads TGTGCCAGCAGCCTCGGGACTCAGAGCTCCTACGAGCAGTACTTC.

The table lists this clone with a count of one. The chain links TRBV11-2 to TRBJ1-2, with unresolved D. This CDR3 has 14 amino acids. CDR1 SGHAT and CDR2 FQNNGV come from the germline V gene. V shed 0 bases and J shed 7 bases, with 12 bases lying between them. The CDR3 here is CASSLDSSMRGYTF. CDR3 bases: TGTGCCAGCAGCTTAGACAGTAGCATGCGTGGCTACACCTTC.

The chain carries TRBV5-6 and TRBJ2-7, with 7 bases identical to TRBD2. This CDR3 spans 17 amino acids. V lost 2 bases and J lost 6; bases outside the gene matches: 17. From germline, CDR1 is SGHDT and CDR2 YYEEEE. The CDR3 reads CASSFKPGGRGVREQYF. The CDR3 DNA reads TGTGCCAGCAGCTTTAAACCTGGCGGGAGAGGTGTACGCGAGCAGTACTTC.

The chain is built from TRBV5-1 and TRBJ2-7, with D unresolved. The ends were cut back, 1 base at V and 7 bases at J, with 9 bases in the middle. Per germline, CDR1 SGHRS and CDR2 YFSETQ. The CDR3 covers 12 residues. The CDR3 spells CASSLTGMEQYF. The CDR3 DNA reads as TGCGCCAGCAGCTTGACTGGGATGGAGCAGTACTTC.

The chain combines TRBV5-1 with TRBJ1-2; D gene unclear. V was cut by 1 base and J by 8 bases, with 15 bases left in between. This CDR3 region has 14 residues. Germline V lookup: CDR1 SGHRS, CDR2 YFSETQ. CDR3 loop: CASSLRPGEWGYTF. The CDR3 DNA reads as TGCGCCAGCAGCTTGAGGCCCGGAGAATGGGGCTACACCTTC.

The chain combines TRBV29-1 with TRBJ2-3; 7 bases align to TRBD1. Trimming cost V 5 bases and J 1 base; bases outside gene matches: 12. This CDR3 region has 16 residues. Germline V gene lookup returns CDR1 SQVTM and CDR2 ANQGSEA. CDR3 residues: CSVSSLGDSGTDTQYF. DNA of the CDR3: TGCAGCGTTTCCTCGCTAGGGGACAGCGGCACAGATACGCAGTATTTT.

V usage is TRBV7-3 and J usage is TRBJ2-6; D not resolved. Germline V gene sequence: CDR1 SGHTA, CDR2 FQGTGA. CDR3 length equals 14 residues. Trimming stripped 1 base from V and 5 bases from J, with 6 bases between. The CDR3 DNA reads TGTGCCAGCAGCTTAAACGTCAGGGCCAACGTCCTGACTTTC. It is translated as CASSLNVRANVLTF.

This sequence joins TRBV7-8 and TRBJ2-7; possibly TRBD1 for D (6 bases). The CDR3 loop spans 15 amino acids. Germline lookup yields CDR1 SGHVS and CDR2 FQNEAQ. The V gene lost 1 base and the J gene lost 0 bases, with 10 bases spanning the gap. CDR3 DNA: TGTGCCAGCAGCTTAGGCAGGACAGTCTCCTACGAGCAGTACTTC. It yields the protein CASSLGRTVSYEQYF.

The genes are TRBV29-1 and TRBJ2-7; D may correspond to TRBD1 or TRBD2 (5 bases each). Trimming shortened V by 7 bases and J by 3 bases, and 19 bases separated the two germline ends. The CDR3 spans 14 residues. Germline CDR1 reads SQVTM; CDR2 reads ANQGSEA. CDR3 coding DNA: TGCAGCGCTACCGGGACGGTCGGTAACTACGAGCAGTACTTC. Translation: CSATGTVGNYEQYF.

V gene TRBV14 combines with J gene TRBJ1-4; D is perhaps TRBD1 (6 bases). V was shortened by 1 base and J by 5 bases, with 11 bases between the two germline ends. Germline-derived CDR1 and CDR2 are SGHDN and FVKESK. The CDR3 is made up of 15 amino acids. The CDR3, as DNA: TGTGCCAGCAGCCAAGCCGGGGGCCAAAATGAAAAACTGTTTTTT. This codes for CASSQAGGQNEKLFF.

The chain joins TRBV27 to TRBJ1-5, with a tentative D call TRBD1 (5 bases). This CDR3 comprises 16 residues. The ends were cut back, 2 bases at V and 2 bases at J, with 13 bases in the middle. The germline V gene encodes CDR1 MNHEY and CDR2 SMNVEV (reference sequence). CDR3 DNA sequence: TGTGCCAGCAGTTTAAATGGGGCTAAGGGCAATCAGCCCCAGCATTTT. This translates into CASSLNGAKGNQPQHF.